The 30 T cell receptor beta chains in this list originate from one sample, sequenced in a study of identical twins. In TCRdb, the 5' RACE reads were re-called with MiXCR into one record per CDR3 protein. The sample shows about 920,000 distinct CDR3 sequences, 10% to 15% of them seen only once. These records were also assigned to another study, of yellow fever vaccine responses in identical twins.

What was sequenced was PBMCs. The receptor set was obtained from a woman under 30 in good health.

This clonotype was recorded a few times. The V call is TRBV29-1, the J call TRBJ2-5; no reliable D call. Trimming cost V 3 bases and J 0 bases, with 11 bases left between them. The CDR3 runs 14 residues. Looked up from germline, CDR1 is SQVTM and CDR2 is ANQGSEA. CDR3 bases: TGCAGCGTTGAGGCCGGAACGTACCAAGAGACCCAGTACTTC. This codes for CSVEAGTYQETQYF.

This clonotype was seen many times. The chain is built from TRBV10-3 and TRBJ2-1, with D possibly TRBD1 on 7 matching bases. The CDR3 runs to 14 residues. CDR1 ENHRY and CDR2 SYGVKD come from the germline V gene. V lost 6 bases to trimming and J lost 8 bases, with 17 bases between them. CDR3 sequence (DNA): TGTGCCATCAGCGGAAGAACAGGGGAGGATGAGCAGTTCTTC. This sequence encodes CAISGRTGEDEQFF.

This clonotype was observed many times. The rearrangement links TRBV28 to TRBJ2-2, with D hard to call. Trimming cost V 4 bases and J 7 bases, with 10 bases left between them. Germline CDR1 and CDR2: MDHEN and SYDVKM. The CDR3 runs 13 residues. The CDR3 is CASSSTLFGELFF. The CDR3 DNA sequence: TGTGCCAGCAGTTCTACCCTCTTCGGGGAGCTGTTTTTT.

This clonotype appeared many times. The chain combines TRBV2 with TRBJ1-1; D is ambiguous. The germline V gene encodes CDR1 SNHLY and CDR2 FYNNEI. The V and J ends lost 2 bases and 0 bases respectively, with 4 bases between them. CDR3 length: 13 residues. As DNA, the CDR3 is TGTGCCAGCAGTGAAATTGTGAACACTGAAGCTTTCTTT. Translating it yields CASSEIVNTEAFF.

The chain joins TRBV12-3 or TRBV12-4 to TRBJ2-7; 15 bases are a match to TRBD2. CDR3 length equals 18 residues. Written as DNA, the CDR3 is TGTACCTGCAGTTTAGGCGGACTAGCGGGGGGGTCTGTCTACGAGCAGTACGTC. Translating gives CTCSLGGLAGGSVYEQYV.

For this clonotype: One end of the junction is discordant with germline, which a read error may explain. V usage is TRBV20-1 and J usage is TRBJ1-4; 7 bases agree with TRBD1. CDR1 is DFQATT and CDR2 is SNEGSKA in the germline V gene (reference sequence). The CDR3 sequence is 15 residues long. Here the CDR3 reads CCARDGGTVNEKLFF. The DNA of the CDR3 is TGCTGTGCTAGAGATGGAGGGACAGTGAATGAAAAACTGTTTTTT.

This clonotype was recorded only once. The chain links TRBV5-1 to TRBJ2-7; D is uncertain. Germline CDR1 SGHRS, CDR2 YFSETQ. The CDR3 is made up of 15 amino acids. Trimming left V 0 bases short and J 0 bases short, with 10 bases between. CDR3 bases: TGCGCCAGCAGCTTGGCCACCGGCAGCTCCTACGAGCAGTACGTC. This encodes CASSLATGSSYEQYV.

This clonotype occurred a few times. The chain is built from TRBV20-1 and TRBJ2-1; no definite D call. The germline CDR1 and CDR2 sequences are DFQATT and SNEGSKA (reference sequence). This CDR3 comprises 12 residues. The CDR3 sequence is CSYPGRNNEQFF. The DNA for the CDR3 is TGCAGCTACCCAGGACGGAACAATGAGCAGTTCTTC.

This clonotype was counted between two and nine times. V usage is TRBV11-2 and J usage is TRBJ2-5; the D call may be TRBD1 or TRBD2 (5 bases each). Germline loops: CDR1 SGHAT, CDR2 FQNNGV. Trimming removed 10 bases from V and 3 bases from J, with 15 bases in between. This CDR3 contains 13 residues. CDR3 residues: CATRRGLKETQYF. DNA for the CDR3: TGTGCCACCAGACGGGGCTTAAAAGAGACCCAGTACTTC.

This sequence joins TRBV10-3 and TRBJ2-1; 13 bases are a match to TRBD2. Unmatched junction bases numbered 8, after V lost 6 bases and J lost 6 bases. Germline values: CDR1 ENHRY, CDR2 SYGVKD. The CDR3 spans 16 residues. CDR3 coding DNA: TGTGCCATCAGCTGGTCACTAGCGGGAGGGAGCAATGAGCAGTTCTTC. As protein: CAISWSLAGGSNEQFF.

This clonotype was seen a few times. J is TRBJ2-7 and V is TRBV7-2; either TRBD1 or TRBD2 may fit D (5 bases each). Trimming removed 2 bases from V and 3 bases from J, with 17 bases in between. Germline CDR1 and CDR2: SGHTA and FQGNSA. CDR3 length: 16 amino acids. The chain's CDR3 is CASSLRGGVGVYEQYF. CDR3 coding DNA: TGTGCCAGCAGCTTAAGGGGTGGAGTGGGGGTCTACGAGCAGTACTTC.

This clonotype was picked up many times. V usage is TRBV2 and J usage is TRBJ2-1; D could derive from TRBD1 or TRBD2 (5 bases each). This CDR3 spans 16 amino acids. The V and J ends lost 2 bases and 9 bases respectively, with 20 bases between them. Germline lookup yields CDR1 SNHLY and CDR2 FYNNEI. In DNA, the CDR3 is TGTGCCAGCAGTGAACGACCCTCGGGGACGGAGAGTGAGCAGTTCTTC. The encoded protein is CASSERPSGTESEQFF.

At least ten counts were recorded for this clonotype. The gene calls are TRBV2 and TRBJ2-7; the D gene is possibly TRBD1 (5 bases). The germline V and J ends were trimmed by 3 bases and 2 bases, with 14 bases remaining between them. CDR3 length equals 15 residues. CDR1 is SNHLY and CDR2 is FYNNEI in the germline V gene. The DNA of the CDR3 is TGTGCCAGCAGTGAGGGTGCGACAGAAACCTACGAGCAGTACTTC. This codes for CASSEGATETYEQYF.

This clonotype showed up just a few times. This rearrangement joins TRBV12-3 or TRBV12-4 to TRBJ2-2, with 7 bases aligning to TRBD1. Germline trimming cut 4 bases from V and 1 base from J; bases unmatched to any gene: 3. The CDR3 extends over 15 amino acids. CDR3 nucleotide sequence: TGTGCCAGCAGTTCCTGGACAGGGAACACCGGGGAGCTGTTTTTT. Translation: CASSSWTGNTGELFF.

This clonotype was counted between two and nine times. This chain uses TRBV6-1 with TRBJ2-3, with 14 bases identical to TRBD2. V gave up 5 bases and J gave up 6 bases; unmatched junction bases: 7. This CDR3 has 16 residues. CDR1 MNHNS and CDR2 SASEGT come from the germline V gene. CDR3 amino acids: CASSPQGLAGADTQYF. The DNA of the CDR3 is TGTGCCAGCAGTCCCCAGGGACTAGCGGGGGCCGATACGCAGTATTTT.

This clonotype was counted between two and nine times. The chain recombines TRBV2 with TRBJ2-5, with 7 bases identical to TRBD1. V was pared by 6 bases and J by 7 bases, with 14 bases of the junction left unmatched. From germline, CDR1 is SNHLY and CDR2 FYNNEI. There are 15 residues in the CDR3. The chain's CDR3 is CASSETRTGGSTQYF. DNA for the CDR3: TGTGCCAGCAGCGAGACTCGGACAGGTGGTTCGACCCAGTACTTC.

J is TRBJ2-2 and V is TRBV5-1; D is perhaps TRBD2 (6 bases). The germline V and J ends were trimmed by 4 bases and 0 bases, with 10 bases remaining between them. The CDR3 length is 15 residues. The germline CDR1 and CDR2 sequences are SGHRS and YFSETQ. The CDR3 sequence is CASSRLVPNTGELFF. The CDR3 DNA follows: TGCGCCAGCAGCCGACTAGTGCCGAACACCGGGGAGCTGTTTTTT.

V gene TRBV5-5 combines with J gene TRBJ1-4, with D unresolved. Germline V gene lookup returns CDR1 SGHKS and CDR2 YYEKEE (reference sequence). The CDR3 spans 13 residues. The ends were cut back, 2 bases at V and 6 bases at J, with 8 bases in the middle. The CDR3 nucleotides are TGTGCCAGCAGCTTCATCGCGGATGAAAAACTGTTTTTT. This encodes CASSFIADEKLFF.

This clonotype was counted at least ten times. V is TRBV20-1 and J is TRBJ2-7; 10 nucleotides line up with TRBD2. This CDR3 spans 14 amino acids. Germline trimming cut 0 bases from V and 5 bases from J; bases unmatched to any gene: 4. CDR1 is DFQATT, CDR2 SNEGSKA, per germline (reference sequence). This CDR3 reads CSARDRGTSDEQYF. The CDR3 coding sequence is TGCAGTGCTAGAGATCGGGGGACTAGCGACGAGCAGTACTTC.

DNA of the CDR3: TGTGCCAGCAGTCCGAGGACAGGATGGAACACTGAAGCTTTCTTT. Amino acids: CASSPRTGWNTEAFF. The chain joins TRBV12-3 or TRBV12-4 to TRBJ1-1; 7 bases map to TRBD1. The CDR3 is 15 residues long. The V segment lost 5 bases and the J segment 1 base; nucleotides outside the gene matches: 7.

In its sample, this clonotype was seen many times. The chain is built from TRBV4-1 and TRBJ2-1; 10 bases align to TRBD2. CDR3 length: 15 amino acids. Germline CDR1 reads MGHRA; CDR2 reads YSYEKL. V lost 1 base to trimming and J lost 9 bases; unmatched junction nucleotides: 6. CDR3 in amino acids: CASSQGLAGRGEQFF. The CDR3, as DNA: TGCGCCAGCAGCCAAGGACTAGCGGGTAGGGGTGAGCAGTTCTTC.

The genes are TRBV5-6 and TRBJ1-5, with 10 bases matching TRBD1. The CDR3 totals 16 residues. The V gene end was trimmed by 4 bases and the J gene end by 7 bases; junction bases not matched to a gene: 11. CDR1 SGHDT and CDR2 YYEEEE come from the germline V gene. CDR3 loop: CASSRRGQGLSQPQHF. DNA of the CDR3: TGTGCCAGCAGCAGAAGGGGACAGGGGCTCAGCCAGCCCCAGCATTTT.

The table lists this clonotype with many counts. This chain links TRBV12-3 or TRBV12-4 with TRBJ2-1, with D perhaps matching TRBD2 (6 bases). CDR3 length: 15 amino acids. V shed 5 bases and J shed 0 bases, with 11 bases lying between them. The CDR3 protein is CASSNSGPSYNEQFF. The DNA of the CDR3 is TGTGCCAGCAGTAATAGCGGTCCCTCCTACAATGAGCAGTTCTTC.

This clonotype was seen many times. The J gene is TRBJ2-7, the V gene TRBV5-1; possible D gene TRBD1, 6 bases. Germline V gene sequence: CDR1 SGHRS, CDR2 YFSETQ. The CDR3 loop spans 13 amino acids. V dropped 8 bases and J dropped 0 bases, with 12 bases sitting between them. The CDR3 region is CASSRDNSYEQYF. The CDR3 DNA is TGCGCCAGTTCCCGGGACAACTCCTACGAGCAGTACTTC.

Note on this clonotype: A read error may produce the germline difference seen at one junction end. This chain uses TRBV15 with TRBJ2-3; D may be TRBD2 (7 bases). The CDR3 has 15 amino acids. Germline CDR1 and CDR2: LNHNV and YYDKDF (reference sequence). The CDR3 DNA follows: TGTGCCACCAGCAAGGGTGGGAGGGACACAGATACGCAGTGTTTT. Translating it yields CATSKGGRDTDTQCF.

In its sample, this clonotype was seen many times. The chain is built from TRBV12-3 or TRBV12-4 and TRBJ1-2; weak D call: TRBD1 (6 bases). V lost 5 bases and J 4 bases, leaving 17 bases between the germline ends. The CDR3 is made up of 15 amino acids. CDR3 sequence (DNA): TGTGCCAGCAGTCCCGGACAGATTGGGATCTATGGCTACACCTTC. This sequence encodes CASSPGQIGIYGYTF.

The chain recombines TRBV29-1 with TRBJ2-5; 7 nucleotides align to TRBD2. With 2 bases clipped from V and 1 base from J, the junction kept 4 bases outside the gene matches. The CDR3 totals 14 residues. Looked up from germline, CDR1 is SQVTM and CDR2 is ANQGSEA. This CDR3 is CSVEKGLLQETQYF. Here the CDR3 DNA reads TGCAGCGTTGAAAAGGGACTACTCCAAGAGACCCAGTACTTC.

The chain employs TRBV3-1 and TRBJ2-1, with a weak D call TRBD2 (7 bases). The germline V and J ends were trimmed by 2 bases and 5 bases, with 16 bases remaining between them. This CDR3 spans 16 amino acids. Per the germline V gene, CDR1 is LGHDT and CDR2 is YNNKEL (reference sequence). The CDR3, as DNA: TGTGCCAGCAGCCAACCTCGGGGGGCGCCCGACAATGAGCAGTTCTTC. Its protein is CASSQPRGAPDNEQFF.

The V call is TRBV5-6, the J call TRBJ2-7; 9 bases line up with TRBD1. The CDR3 length is 13 residues. CDR1 is SGHDT and CDR2 is YYEEEE in the germline V gene. With V trimmed by 2 bases and J by 7 bases, 4 bases remained unmatched. CDR3 loop: CASSFWDRDEQYV. In nucleotides, the CDR3 is TGTGCCAGCAGCTTCTGGGACAGGGATGAGCAGTACGTC.

This clonotype was counted between two and nine times. This chain uses TRBV27 with TRBJ2-2; D gene ambiguous. Germline CDR1 is MNHEY and CDR2 is SMNVEV (reference sequence). The germline V and J ends were trimmed by 2 bases and 2 bases, with 18 bases remaining between them. There are 18 residues in the CDR3. CDR3 protein: CASSLMDPVAYNTGELFF. The CDR3 coding sequence is TGTGCCAGCAGTTTAATGGACCCGGTCGCCTATAACACCGGGGAGCTGTTTTTT.